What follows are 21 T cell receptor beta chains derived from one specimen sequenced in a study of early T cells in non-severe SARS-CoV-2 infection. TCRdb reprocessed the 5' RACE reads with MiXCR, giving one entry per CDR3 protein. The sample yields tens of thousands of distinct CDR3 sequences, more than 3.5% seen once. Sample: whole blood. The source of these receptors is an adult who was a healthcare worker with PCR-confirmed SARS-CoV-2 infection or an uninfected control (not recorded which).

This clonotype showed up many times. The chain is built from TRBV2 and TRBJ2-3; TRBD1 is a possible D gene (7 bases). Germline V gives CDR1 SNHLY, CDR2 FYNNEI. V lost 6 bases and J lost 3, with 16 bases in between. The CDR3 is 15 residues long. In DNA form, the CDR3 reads TGTGCCAGCAGCGAACAGGGGAGGCTAACAGATACGCAGTATTTT. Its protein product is CASSEQGRLTDTQYF.

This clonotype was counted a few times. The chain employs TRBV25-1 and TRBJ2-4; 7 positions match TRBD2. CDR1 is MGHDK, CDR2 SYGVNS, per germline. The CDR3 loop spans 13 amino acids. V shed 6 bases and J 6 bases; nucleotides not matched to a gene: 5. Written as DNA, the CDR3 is TGTGCCAGCAGCCGGGGGGTGGGAAACATTCAGTACTTC. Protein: CASSRGVGNIQYF.

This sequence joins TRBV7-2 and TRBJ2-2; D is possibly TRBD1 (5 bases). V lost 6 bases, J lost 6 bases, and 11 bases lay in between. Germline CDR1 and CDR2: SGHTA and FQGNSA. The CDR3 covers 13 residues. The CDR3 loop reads CASRSKGSGELFF. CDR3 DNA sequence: TGTGCCAGCAGATCAAAGGGGTCCGGGGAGCTGTTTTTT.

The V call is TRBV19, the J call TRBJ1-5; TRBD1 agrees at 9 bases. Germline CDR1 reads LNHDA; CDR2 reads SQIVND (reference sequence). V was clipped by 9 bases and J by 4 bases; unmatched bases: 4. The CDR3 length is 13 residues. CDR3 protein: CASGGTGNQPQHF. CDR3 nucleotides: TGTGCCAGCGGGGGGACAGGGAATCAGCCCCAGCATTTT.

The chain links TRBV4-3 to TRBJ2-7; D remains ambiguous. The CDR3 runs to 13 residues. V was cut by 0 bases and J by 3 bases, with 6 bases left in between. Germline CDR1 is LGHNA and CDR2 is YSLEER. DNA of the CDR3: TGCGCCAGCAGCCAAGATGGCTACTACGAGCAGTACTTC. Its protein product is CASSQDGYYEQYF.

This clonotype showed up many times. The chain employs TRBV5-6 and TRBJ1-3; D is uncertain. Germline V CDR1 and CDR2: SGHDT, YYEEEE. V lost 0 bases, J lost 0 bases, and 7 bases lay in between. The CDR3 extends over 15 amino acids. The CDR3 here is CASSLGVASGNTIYF. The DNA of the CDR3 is TGTGCCAGCAGCTTGGGTGTAGCCTCTGGAAACACCATATATTTT.

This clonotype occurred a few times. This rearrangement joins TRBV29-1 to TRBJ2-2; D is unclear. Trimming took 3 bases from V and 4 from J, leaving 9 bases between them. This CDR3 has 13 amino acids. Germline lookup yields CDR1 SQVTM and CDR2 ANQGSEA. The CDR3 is CSVDFGLTGELFF. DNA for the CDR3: TGCAGCGTTGATTTTGGCCTCACCGGGGAGCTGTTTTTT.

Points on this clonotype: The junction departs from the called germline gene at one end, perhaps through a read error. This CDR3 reads CVSSPRTFQAEQYF. Written as DNA, the CDR3 is TGTGTCAGCTCACCGAGGACTTTCCAGGCCGAGCAGTACTTC. V is TRBV18 and J is TRBJ2-7; tentative D call: TRBD2 (5 bases). CDR1 is KGHSH, CDR2 LQKENI, per germline. The CDR3 length is 14 residues.

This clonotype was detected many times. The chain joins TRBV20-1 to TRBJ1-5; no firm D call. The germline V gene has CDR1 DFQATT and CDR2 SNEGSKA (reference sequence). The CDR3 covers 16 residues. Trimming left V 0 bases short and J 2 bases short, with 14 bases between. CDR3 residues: CSARDVAGSGNQPQHF. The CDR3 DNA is TGCAGTGCTAGAGATGTTGCGGGGTCGGGCAATCAGCCCCAGCATTTT.

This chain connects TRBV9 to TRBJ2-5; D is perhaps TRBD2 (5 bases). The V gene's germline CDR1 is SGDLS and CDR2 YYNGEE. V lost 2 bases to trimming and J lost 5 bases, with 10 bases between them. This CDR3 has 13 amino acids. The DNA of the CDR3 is TGTGCCAGCAGCGTCGGACTGTTGGAGACCCAGTACTTC. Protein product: CASSVGLLETQYF.

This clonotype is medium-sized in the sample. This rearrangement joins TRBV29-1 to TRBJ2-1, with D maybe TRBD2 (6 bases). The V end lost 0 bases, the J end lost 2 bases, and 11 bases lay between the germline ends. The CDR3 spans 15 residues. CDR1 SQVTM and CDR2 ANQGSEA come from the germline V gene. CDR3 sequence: CSVEESGGPYNEQFF. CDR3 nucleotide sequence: TGCAGCGTTGAAGAGTCCGGGGGACCCTACAATGAGCAGTTCTTC.

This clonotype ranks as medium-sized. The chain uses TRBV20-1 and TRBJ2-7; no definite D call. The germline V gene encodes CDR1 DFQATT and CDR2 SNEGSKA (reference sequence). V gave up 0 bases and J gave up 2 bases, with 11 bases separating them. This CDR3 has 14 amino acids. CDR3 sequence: CSARDDKGPYEQYF. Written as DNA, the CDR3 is TGCAGTGCTAGAGACGATAAAGGGCCCTACGAGCAGTACTTC.

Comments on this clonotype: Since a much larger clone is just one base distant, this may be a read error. The CDR3 region has the DNA TGTGCCACCAGTGATTTTGTGGAGACCCAGTACTTC. It yields the protein CATSDFVETQYF. This chain connects TRBV24-1 to TRBJ2-5; no clear D. CDR1 and CDR2 (germline): KGHDR, SFDVKD. The CDR3 extends over 12 amino acids. Deletions cut 1 base from V and 5 bases from J, with 4 bases between.

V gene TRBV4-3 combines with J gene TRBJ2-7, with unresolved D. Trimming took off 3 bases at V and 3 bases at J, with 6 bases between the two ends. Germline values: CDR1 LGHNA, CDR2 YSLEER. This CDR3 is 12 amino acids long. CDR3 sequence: CASSHNNYEQYF. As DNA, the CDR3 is TGCGCCAGCAGCCACAACAACTACGAGCAGTACTTC.

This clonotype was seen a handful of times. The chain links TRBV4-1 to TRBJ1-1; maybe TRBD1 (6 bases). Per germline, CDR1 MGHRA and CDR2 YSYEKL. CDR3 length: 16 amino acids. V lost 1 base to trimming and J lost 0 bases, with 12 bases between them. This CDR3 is CASSQGQGLMNTEAFF. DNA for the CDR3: TGCGCCAGCAGCCAAGGGCAGGGGCTAATGAACACTGAAGCTTTCTTT.

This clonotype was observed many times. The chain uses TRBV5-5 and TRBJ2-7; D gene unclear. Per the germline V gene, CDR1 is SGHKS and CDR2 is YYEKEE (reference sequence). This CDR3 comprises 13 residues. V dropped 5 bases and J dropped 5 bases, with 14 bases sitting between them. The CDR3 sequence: CASSLWRRDEQYF. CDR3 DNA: TGTGCCAGCAGTCTCTGGCGCCGGGACGAGCAGTACTTC. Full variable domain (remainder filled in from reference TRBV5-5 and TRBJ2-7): DAGVTQSPTHLIKTRGQQVTLRCSPISGHKSVSWYQQVLGQGPQFIFQYYEKEERGRGNFPDRFSARQFPNYSSELNVNALLLGDSALYLCASSLWRRDEQYFGPGTRLTVT.

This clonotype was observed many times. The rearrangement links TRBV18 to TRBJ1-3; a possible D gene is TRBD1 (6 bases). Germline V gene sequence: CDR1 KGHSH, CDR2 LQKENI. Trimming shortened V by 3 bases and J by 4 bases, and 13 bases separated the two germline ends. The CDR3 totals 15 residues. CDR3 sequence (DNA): TGTGCCAGCTCACCCTTGGACAGTACAGGAAACACCATATATTTT. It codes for CASSPLDSTGNTIYF.

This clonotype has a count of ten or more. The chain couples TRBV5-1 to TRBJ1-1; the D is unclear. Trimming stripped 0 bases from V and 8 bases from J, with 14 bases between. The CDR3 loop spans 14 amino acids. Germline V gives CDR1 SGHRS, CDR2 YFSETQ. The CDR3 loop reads CASSLVVGHLEAFF. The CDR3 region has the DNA TGCGCCAGCAGCTTGGTGGTAGGGCATTTAGAAGCTTTCTTT.

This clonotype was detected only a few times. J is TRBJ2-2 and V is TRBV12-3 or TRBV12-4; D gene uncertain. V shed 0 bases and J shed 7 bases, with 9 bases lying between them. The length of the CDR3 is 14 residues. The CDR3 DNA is TGTGCCAGCAGTTTAGCGGGTGGAAGCGGGGAGCTGTTTTTT. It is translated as CASSLAGGSGELFF.

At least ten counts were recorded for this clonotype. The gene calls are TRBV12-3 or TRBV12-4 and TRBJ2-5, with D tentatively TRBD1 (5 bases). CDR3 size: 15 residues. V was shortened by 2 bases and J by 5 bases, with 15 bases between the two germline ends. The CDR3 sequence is CASSLMFGARETQYF. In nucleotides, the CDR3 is TGTGCCAGCAGTTTAATGTTTGGGGCCCGGGAGACCCAGTACTTC.

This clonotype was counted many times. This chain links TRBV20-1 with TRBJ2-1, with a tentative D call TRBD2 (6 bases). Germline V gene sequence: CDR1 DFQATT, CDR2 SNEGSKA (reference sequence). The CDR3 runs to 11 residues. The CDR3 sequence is CSAGRLDEQFF. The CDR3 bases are TGCAGCGCAGGGAGGTTGGATGAGCAGTTCTTC.